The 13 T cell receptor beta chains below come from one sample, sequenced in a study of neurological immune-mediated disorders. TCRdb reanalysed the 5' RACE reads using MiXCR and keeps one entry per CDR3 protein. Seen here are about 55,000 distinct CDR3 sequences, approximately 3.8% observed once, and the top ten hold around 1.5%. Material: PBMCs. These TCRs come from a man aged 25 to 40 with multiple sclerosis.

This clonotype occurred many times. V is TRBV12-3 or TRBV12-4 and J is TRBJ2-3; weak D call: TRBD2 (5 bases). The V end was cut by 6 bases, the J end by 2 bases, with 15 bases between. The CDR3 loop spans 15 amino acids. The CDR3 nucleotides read TGTGCCAGCAGACCCTTAGGACTCACCACAGATACGCAGTATTTT. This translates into CASRPLGLTTDTQYF.

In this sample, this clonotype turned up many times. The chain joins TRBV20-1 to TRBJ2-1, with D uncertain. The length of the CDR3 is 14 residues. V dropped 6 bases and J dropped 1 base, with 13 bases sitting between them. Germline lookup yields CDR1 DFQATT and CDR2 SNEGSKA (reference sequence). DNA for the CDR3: TGCAGTGCCCAAAGGGCGGAATCCTACAATGAGCAGTTCTTC. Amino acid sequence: CSAQRAESYNEQFF.

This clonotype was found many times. The CDR3: CASSLGDRDKDTQYF. The CDR3 bases are TGCGCCAGCAGCCTGGGTGACAGAGACAAGGATACGCAGTATTTT. This rearrangement joins TRBV5-1 to TRBJ2-3, with a tentative D call TRBD1 (5 bases). Trimming left V 4 bases short and J 6 bases short, with 18 bases between. The CDR3 contains 15 residues. CDR1 and CDR2 from the germline V gene are SGHRS and YFSETQ.

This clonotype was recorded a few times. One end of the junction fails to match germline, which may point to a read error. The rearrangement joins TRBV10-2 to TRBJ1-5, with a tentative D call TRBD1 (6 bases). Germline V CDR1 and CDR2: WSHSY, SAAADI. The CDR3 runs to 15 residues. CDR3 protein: CASSESGGRHQPQNF. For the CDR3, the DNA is TGCGCCAGCAGTGAGTCGGGGGGGCGCCATCAGCCCCAGAATTTT.

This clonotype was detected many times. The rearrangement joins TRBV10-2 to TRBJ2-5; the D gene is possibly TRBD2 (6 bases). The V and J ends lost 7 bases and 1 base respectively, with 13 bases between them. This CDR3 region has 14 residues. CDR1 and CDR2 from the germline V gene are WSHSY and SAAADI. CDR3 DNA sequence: TGCGCCAGCAAAGGTCCGGGAGCCCAAGAGACCCAGTACTTC. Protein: CASKGPGAQETQYF.

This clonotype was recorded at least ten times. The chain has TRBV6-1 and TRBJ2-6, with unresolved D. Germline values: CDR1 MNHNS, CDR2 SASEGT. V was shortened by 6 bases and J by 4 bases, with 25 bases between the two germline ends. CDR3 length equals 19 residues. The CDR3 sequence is CASSGPRAPDLLGANVLTF. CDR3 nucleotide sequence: TGTGCCAGCAGCGGACCACGGGCCCCCGATCTCTTAGGGGCCAACGTCCTGACTTTC.

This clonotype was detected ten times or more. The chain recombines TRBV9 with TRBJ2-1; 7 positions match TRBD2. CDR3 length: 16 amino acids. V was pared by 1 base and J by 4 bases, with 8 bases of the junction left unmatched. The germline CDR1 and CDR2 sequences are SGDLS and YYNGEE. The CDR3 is CASSVRRESGYNEQFF. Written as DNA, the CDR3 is TGTGCCAGCAGCGTAAGGCGGGAGAGTGGGTACAATGAGCAGTTCTTC.

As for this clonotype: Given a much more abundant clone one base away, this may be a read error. The CDR3 is CASSARDSTNYGYTF. The CDR3 region has the DNA TGTGCCAGCAGCGCCCGGGACAGTACTAACTATGGCTACACCTTC. The rearrangement links TRBV9 to TRBJ1-2; 7 bases line up with TRBD1. CDR1 SGDLS and CDR2 YYNGEE come from the germline V gene. The V gene end was trimmed by 3 bases and the J gene end by 0 bases; junction bases not matched to a gene: 5. The CDR3 is made up of 15 amino acids.

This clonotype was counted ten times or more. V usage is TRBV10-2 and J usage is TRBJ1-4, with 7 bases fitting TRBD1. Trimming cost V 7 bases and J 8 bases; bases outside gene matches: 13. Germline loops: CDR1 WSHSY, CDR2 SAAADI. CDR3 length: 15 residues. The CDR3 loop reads CASKGEGTRGEKLFF. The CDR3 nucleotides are TGCGCCAGCAAGGGGGAGGGGACCAGGGGGGAAAAACTGTTTTTT.

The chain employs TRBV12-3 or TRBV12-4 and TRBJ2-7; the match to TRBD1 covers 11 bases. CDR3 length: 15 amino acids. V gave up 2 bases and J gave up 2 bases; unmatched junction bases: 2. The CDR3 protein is CASSLQGQGAYEQYF. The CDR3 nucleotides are TGTGCCAGCAGTTTACAGGGACAGGGGGCCTACGAGCAGTACTTC.

The CDR3 DNA reads TGTGCCAGCTCACCAGGGACAGGGAATTCCTACGAGCAGTACTTC. This codes for CASSPGTGNSYEQYF. The chain couples TRBV18 to TRBJ2-7, with TRBD1 matching over 9 bases. J was trimmed by 1 base and V by 2 bases; bases with no gene match: 3. CDR1 and CDR2 (germline): KGHSH, LQKENI. The CDR3 covers 15 residues.

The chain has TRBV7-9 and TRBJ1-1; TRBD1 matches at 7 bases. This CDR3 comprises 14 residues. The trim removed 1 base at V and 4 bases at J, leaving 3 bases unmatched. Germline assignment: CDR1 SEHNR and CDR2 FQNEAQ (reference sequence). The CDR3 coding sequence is TGTGCCAGCAGCTTAGAAGGGGGCGTCACTGAAGCTTTCTTT. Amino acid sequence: CASSLEGGVTEAFF.

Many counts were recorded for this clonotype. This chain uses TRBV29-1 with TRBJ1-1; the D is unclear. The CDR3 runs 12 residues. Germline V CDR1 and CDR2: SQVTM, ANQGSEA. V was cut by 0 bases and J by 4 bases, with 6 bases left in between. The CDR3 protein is CSVEDEITEAFF. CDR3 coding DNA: TGCAGCGTTGAAGATGAGATCACTGAAGCTTTCTTT.